These T cell receptor beta chains were read from a single sample in a study of monozygotic twins with inflammatory bowel disease. Each CDR3 protein gets one entry in TCRdb, which reprocessed the 5' RACE reads and gives no DNA. The clone table shows a few hundred thousand distinct CDR3 sequences, with the ten largest holding 1.6%. Sample: blood. The receptor source for this set is a human donor with ulcerative colitis or Crohn's disease, or a healthy co-twin of an affected twin (not recorded which). CDR3s include the opening cysteine and the closing phenylalanine or tryptophan.

J gene: TRBJ2-7
V gene: TRBV25-1
CDR3 protein: CASSVPGQGTYEQYF

J gene: TRBJ2-1
V gene: TRBV6-1
CDR3 protein: CASTTRNLAVRYNEQFF

J gene: TRBJ1-2
V gene: TRBV20-1
CDR3 protein: CSADIRQGATGYTF

J gene: TRBJ1-5
V gene: TRBV28
CDR3 protein: CASSLPLTGSSDQPQHF

J gene: TRBJ2-2
V gene: TRBV5-1
CDR3 protein: CASSRGDRGHTGELFF

J gene: TRBJ1-2
V gene: TRBV7-8
CDR3 protein: CASSLDYVKTNYGYTF

J gene: TRBJ1-1
V gene: TRBV27
CDR3 protein: CASKGAYEAFF

J gene: TRBJ2-7
V gene: TRBV21-1
CDR3 protein: CASSTRDSPLGEQYF

J gene: TRBJ2-1
V gene: TRBV6-5
CDR3 protein: CASSFAQGSNEQFF

J gene: TRBJ1-4
V gene: TRBV7-9
CDR3 protein: CASSSSRTGGGEKLFF

J gene: TRBJ1-4
V gene: TRBV7-2
CDR3 protein: CASSLLGQSNEKLFF

J gene: TRBJ2-3
V gene: TRBV7-2
CDR3 protein: CASSLVDSGGTDTQYF

J gene: TRBJ2-3
V gene: TRBV20-1
CDR3 protein: CSAVSGPGDTQYF

J gene: TRBJ1-1
V gene: TRBV6-5
CDR3 protein: CASSPQGNEAFF

J gene: TRBJ2-4
V gene: TRBV20-1
CDR3 protein: CSASSGRDIQYF

J gene: TRBJ2-7
V gene: TRBV27
CDR3 protein: CASSPGDRSSYEQYF

J gene: TRBJ1-2
V gene: TRBV7-8
CDR3 protein: CASSRAGFRYGYTF

J gene: TRBJ2-5
V gene: TRBV10-3
CDR3 protein: CATLDQAGGGETQYF

J gene: TRBJ2-5
V gene: TRBV4-1
CDR3 protein: CASSQDSYGGTQYF

J gene: TRBJ2-7
V gene: TRBV14
CDR3 protein: CASNSHGVPYEQYF

J gene: TRBJ1-1
V gene: TRBV5-1
CDR3 protein: CASVMRTGANTEAFF

J gene: TRBJ2-5
V gene: TRBV7-2
CDR3 protein: CASSPRLAPKTQYF

J gene: TRBJ1-1
V gene: TRBV5-1
CDR3 protein: CASSRRGASYTEAFF

J gene: TRBJ1-2
V gene: TRBV18
CDR3 protein: CASSPETDYGYTF

J gene: TRBJ2-1
V gene: TRBV20-1
CDR3 protein: CSARRPSSYNEQFF

J gene: TRBJ2-7
V gene: TRBV10-1
CDR3 protein: CASSESWAGDEQYF

J gene: TRBJ2-2
V gene: TRBV7-8
CDR3 protein: CASSFLGGRIGELFF

J gene: TRBJ1-2
V gene: TRBV5-1
CDR3 protein: CASSLEGEDYGYTF

J gene: TRBJ1-2
V gene: TRBV18
CDR3 protein: CASSPTKDPRIYGYTF

J gene: TRBJ1-6
V gene: TRBV6-6
CDR3 protein: CASSYYRDSPLHF

J gene: TRBJ2-7
V gene: TRBV20-1
CDR3 protein: CSARVLLEQYF

J gene: TRBJ2-3
V gene: TRBV19
CDR3 protein: CASSPQDRGDITDTQYF

J gene: TRBJ2-1
V gene: TRBV14
CDR3 protein: CASSRTSGGVYNEQFF

J gene: TRBJ2-3
V gene: TRBV3-1
CDR3 protein: CASSQESEQGVRTDTQYF

J gene: TRBJ2-7
V gene: TRBV19
CDR3 protein: CASSTTAPYEQYF

J gene: TRBJ1-5
V gene: TRBV20-1
CDR3 protein: CSALPTSSQAQHF

J gene: TRBJ2-6
V gene: TRBV7-9
CDR3 protein: CASSPVGDSGANVLTF

J gene: TRBJ2-5
V gene: TRBV12-3/TRBV12-4
CDR3 protein: CASSFVGNAETQYF

J gene: TRBJ1-1
V gene: TRBV6-1
CDR3 protein: CATTGAAGLHTEAFF

J gene: TRBJ2-7
V gene: TRBV5-5
CDR3 protein: CASSFGYSYEQYF

J gene: TRBJ2-1
V gene: TRBV5-1
CDR3 protein: CASSVTGGLNNEQFF

J gene: TRBJ2-2
V gene: TRBV11-2
CDR3 protein: CASSLEPPGRKTGELFF

J gene: TRBJ2-5
V gene: TRBV5-1
CDR3 protein: CASSLAGQGARETQYF

J gene: TRBJ2-3
V gene: TRBV2
CDR3 protein: CASKRETDTQYF

J gene: TRBJ1-1
V gene: TRBV3-1
CDR3 protein: CASSPGQARGEAFF

J gene: TRBJ1-4
V gene: TRBV20-1
CDR3 protein: CSAGGVRAEKLFF

J gene: TRBJ1-5
V gene: TRBV20-1
CDR3 protein: CSARDQESGGQPQHF

J gene: TRBJ2-3
V gene: TRBV20-1
CDR3 protein: CSARDGKGLRGTDTQYF

J gene: TRBJ2-2
V gene: TRBV20-1
CDR3 protein: CSARAGAGELFF